This TCR beta chain was observed in a study of T cell changes during pregnancy in multiple sclerosis. The V gene end was trimmed by 0 bases and the J gene end by 5 bases; junction bases not matched to a gene: 5. CDR1 is LNHNV and CDR2 is YYDKDF in the germline V gene (reference sequence). This CDR3 has 16 amino acids. The protocol was immunoSEQ multiplex PCR, while the TCRdb copy is restricted to in-frame clones and leaves out a portion. The sample shows tens of thousands of clones, about 94% of them seen only once. The genes are TRBV15 and TRBJ2-2; TRBD1 aligns across 8 bases. The sequence was collected from a female donor with multiple sclerosis, enrolled in a pregnancy study. This specimen was CD4+ T cells from peripheral blood mononuclear cells, taken in the second trimester of pregnancy. In DNA, the CDR3 is TGTGCCACCAGCAGAGATAGGACAGGGAGGACCGGGGAGCTGTTTTTT. Its protein is CATSRDRTGRTGELFF.